The rows below give T cell receptor beta chains drawn from one sample of a study of identical twins. TCRdb fed the 5' RACE reads into MiXCR, producing one record per CDR3 protein. Found here are approximately 240,000 distinct CDR3 sequences, roughly 13% of them singletons; the top ten hold around 9.5%. Sequenced input: memory (CD45RO+) T cells sorted from blood. These receptors all stem from a woman under 30 in good health. CDR3s include the opening cysteine and the closing phenylalanine or tryptophan. D genes are given only for firm matches. Clone size is shown for a subset of rows, as once, few, many or a class of expanded clone.

d_gene: NA; abundance: NA; v_gene: TRBV19; j_gene: TRBJ1-4; CDR3nt: TGTGCCAGTAACCCTGGGGGACCGACTAATGAAAAACTGTTTTTT; CDR3aa: CASNPGGPTNEKLFF
d_gene: NA; abundance: NA; v_gene: TRBV5-1; j_gene: TRBJ2-2; CDR3nt: TGCGCCAGCAGCTTGGGTGGGGGCAACACCGGGGAGCTGTTTTTT; CDR3aa: CASSLGGGNTGELFF
d_gene: TRBD2; abundance: few; v_gene: TRBV7-9; j_gene: TRBJ2-1; CDR3nt: TGTGCCAGCAGCTTTGGGACTACCTACAATGAGCAGTTCTTC; CDR3aa: CASSFGTTYNEQFF
d_gene: TRBD1; abundance: few; v_gene: TRBV12-3/TRBV12-4; j_gene: TRBJ1-2; CDR3nt: TGTGCCAGCAGGCCCGGGACAGGGGGATCCGGCTACACCTTC; CDR3aa: CASRPGTGGSGYTF
d_gene: NA; abundance: NA; v_gene: TRBV27; j_gene: TRBJ1-2; CDR3nt: TGTGCCAGCAGTTCTCGCCGGGGCTATGGCTACACCTTC; CDR3aa: CASSSRRGYGYTF
d_gene: NA; abundance: few; v_gene: TRBV7-9; j_gene: TRBJ1-3; CDR3nt: TGTGCCAGCAGCCCCAGGTTCTCTGGAAACACCATATATTTT; CDR3aa: CASSPRFSGNTIYF
d_gene: TRBD2; abundance: NA; v_gene: TRBV9; j_gene: TRBJ2-5; CDR3nt: TGTGCCAGCAGCTCCCCACAGCGGGGCGAAGAGACCCAGTACTTC; CDR3aa: CASSSPQRGEETQYF
d_gene: TRBD1; abundance: NA; v_gene: TRBV6-6; j_gene: TRBJ1-4; CDR3nt: TGTGCCAGCAGCCGGACAGGGGGTGAAAAACTGTTTTTT; CDR3aa: CASSRTGGEKLFF
d_gene: TRBD2; abundance: NA; v_gene: TRBV20-1; j_gene: TRBJ2-3; CDR3nt: TGCAGTGGTAGGGGCCCGCGGGGGGCCACAGATACGCAGTATTTT; CDR3aa: CSGRGPRGATDTQYF
d_gene: NA; abundance: few; v_gene: TRBV19; j_gene: TRBJ1-2; CDR3nt: TGTGCCAGTAGTATGCAGGGTGGTGACTATGGCTACACCTTC; CDR3aa: CASSMQGGDYGYTF
d_gene: NA; abundance: NA; v_gene: TRBV20-1; j_gene: TRBJ1-3; CDR3nt: TGCAGTGCTGGGGATCCGGGACAAGGGGGAAACACCATATATTTT; CDR3aa: CSAGDPGQGGNTIYF
d_gene: TRBD1; abundance: few; v_gene: TRBV3-1; j_gene: TRBJ2-3; CDR3nt: TGTGCCAGCAGCTCAGAATGGGGTGAGGGGACAGGGGGCCTGCCCACAGATACGCAGTATTTT; CDR3aa: CASSSEWGEGTGGLPTDTQYF
d_gene: TRBD1; abundance: few; v_gene: TRBV29-1; j_gene: TRBJ2-5; CDR3nt: TGCAGCGTTGAGGCGGGACAGGGAGAGACCCAGTACTTC; CDR3aa: CSVEAGQGETQYF
d_gene: TRBD1; abundance: NA; v_gene: TRBV5-6; j_gene: TRBJ1-1; CDR3nt: TGTGCCAGCAGCGAGTTCAGGGGGCCCGGCTACACTGAAGCTTTCTTT; CDR3aa: CASSEFRGPGYTEAFF
d_gene: TRBD2; abundance: few; v_gene: TRBV3-1; j_gene: TRBJ2-7; CDR3nt: TGTGCCAGCAGCCAAGGAGGTACTAGCGGGTACACCTACGAGCAGTACTTC; CDR3aa: CASSQGGTSGYTYEQYF
d_gene: TRBD1; abundance: few; v_gene: TRBV12-5; j_gene: TRBJ2-2; CDR3nt: TGTGCTAGTGGGACGGGACAGGGATCCGGGGAGCTGTTTTTT; CDR3aa: CASGTGQGSGELFF
d_gene: NA; abundance: NA; v_gene: TRBV21-1; j_gene: TRBJ1-5; CDR3nt: TGTGCCAGCAGCAAAGCGAGAGACAGGGGTATAAGGAGCAATCAGCCCCAGCATTTT; CDR3aa: CASSKARDRGIRSNQPQHF
d_gene: NA; abundance: few; v_gene: TRBV6-2/TRBV6-3; j_gene: TRBJ1-5; CDR3nt: TGTGCCAGCAGTCCCCGACAGCTCAATCAGCCCCAGCATTTT; CDR3aa: CASSPRQLNQPQHF
d_gene: NA; abundance: NA; v_gene: TRBV3-1; j_gene: TRBJ2-2; CDR3nt: TGTGCCAGCAGCCCTCTCCATGGGTCCGGGGAGCTGTTTTTT; CDR3aa: CASSPLHGSGELFF